These 19 T cell receptor beta chains originate from one sample sequenced in a study of brain T cells in children with intractable seizures. Time point in this sample: blood from clinic visit 5 months post-surgery; TSC patient then seizure free. Data came from immunoSEQ multiplex PCR; TCRdb stores just in-frame clones and leaves some out. This table holds about 340,000 clones, 93% found once. Specimen: peripheral blood, collected 4 to 6 months after surgery. These receptors all stem from a boy less than two years old with tuberous sclerosis and intractable seizures.

This clone was observed once. The rearrangement uses TRBV27 and TRBJ1-1, with no clear D. The CDR3 runs 15 residues. Germline CDR1 is MNHEY and CDR2 is SMNVEV (reference sequence). V dropped 0 bases and J dropped 1 base, with 9 bases sitting between them. CDR3 sequence: CASSLSGGQNTEAFF. Here the CDR3 DNA reads TGTGCCAGCAGTTTATCCGGCGGTCAGAACACTGAAGCTTTCTTT.

V usage is TRBV11-3 and J usage is TRBJ2-7, with 13 bases that match TRBD2. CDR1 is SGHNT and CDR2 is YENEEA in the germline V gene. This CDR3 contains 15 residues. With 1 base clipped from V and 12 bases from J, the junction kept 9 bases outside the gene matches. The CDR3 here is CASSLVSGLAGEVYF. The CDR3 DNA is TGTGCCAGCAGCTTAGTGTCAGGACTAGCGGGAGAGGTGTACTTC. The whole variable domain, filled in from reference TRBV11-3 and TRBJ2-7, reads EAGVVQSPRYKIIEKKQPVAFWCNPISGHNTLYWYLQNLGQGPELLIRYENEEAVDDSQLPKDRFSAERLKGVDSTLKIQPAELGDSAVYLCASSLVSGLAGEVYFGPGTRLTVT.

J is TRBJ1-2 and V is TRBV19; D unclear. CDR3 length equals 14 residues. Germline lookup yields CDR1 LNHDA and CDR2 SQIVND (reference sequence). With 1 base removed from V and 0 bases from J, the gap between germline ends came to 6 bases. The CDR3 nucleotides are TGTGCCAGTAGTATAGCCAGGCCTAACTATGGCTACACCTTC. This translates into CASSIARPNYGYTF.

In this sample, this clone turned up once. The chain combines TRBV6-1 with TRBJ2-7; 7 bases map to TRBD2. The CDR3 has 15 residues. The germline V gene encodes CDR1 MNHNS and CDR2 SASEGT. J gave up 3 bases and V 2 bases, and 7 bases lay outside the gene matches. CDR3 sequence reads: CASSERGGSGYEQYF. The CDR3 DNA is TGTGCCAGCAGTGAACGGGGCGGGAGCGGCTACGAGCAGTACTTC.

The V and J genes are TRBV10-3 and TRBJ1-5; 7 bases fit TRBD1. This CDR3 region has 16 residues. J was trimmed by 0 bases and V by 5 bases; bases with no gene match: 7. Germline CDR1 reads ENHRY; CDR2 reads SYGVKD. This chain's CDR3 is CAISPRDRSSNQPQHF. CDR3 sequence (DNA): TGTGCCATCAGTCCCCGGGACAGAAGTAGCAATCAGCCCCAGCATTTT.

V gene TRBV20-1 combines with J gene TRBJ1-5, with 12 bases matching TRBD1. Germline V gene sequence: CDR1 DFQATT, CDR2 SNEGSKA (reference sequence). CDR3 length equals 18 residues. The V gene end was trimmed by 3 bases and the J gene end by 0 bases; junction bases not matched to a gene: 9. The CDR3 is CSASGGQGAIYSNQPQHF. The CDR3, as DNA: TGCAGTGCTAGTGGGGGACAGGGGGCCATCTATAGCAATCAGCCCCAGCATTTT.

This clone came up once. The chain is built from TRBV30 and TRBJ1-2; 7 bases match TRBD1. Trimming took 4 bases from V and 11 from J; bases not matched to a gene: 7. This CDR3 is built from 11 residues. CDR1 and CDR2 (germline): GTSNPN, SVGIG (reference sequence). The CDR3 DNA reads TGTGCCTGGATCCGGGACAGTGGGTACACCTTC. Protein product: CAWIRDSGYTF.

CDR3 coding DNA: TGTGCCAGCAGTTCGTACAAACAGCTTATTCATGGGTATGGCTACACCTTC. Its translation: CASSSYKQLIHGYGYTF. V gene TRBV28 combines with J gene TRBJ1-2; D is uncertain. Germline CDR1 reads MDHEN; CDR2 reads SYDVKM. CDR3 length equals 17 residues. V lost 4 bases to trimming and J lost 5 bases, with 23 bases between them.

The V call is TRBV5-6, the J call TRBJ1-3, with D unresolved. The CDR3 has 17 residues. Per the germline V gene, CDR1 is SGHDT and CDR2 is YYEEEE. V gave up 2 bases and J gave up 2 bases, with 17 bases separating them. CDR3 loop: CASSLGRWSGTGNTIYF. CDR3 DNA sequence: TGTGCCAGCAGCTTAGGTCGGTGGTCCGGAACTGGAAACACCATATATTTT. The complete variable domain, with remaining parts taken from reference TRBV5-6 and TRBJ1-3, reads DAGVTQSPTHLIKTRGQQVTLRCSPKSGHDTVSWYQQALGQGPQFIFQYYEEEERQRGNFPDRFSGHQFPNYSSELNVNALLLGDSALYLCASSLGRWSGTGNTIYFGEGSWLTVV.

Here the CDR3 reads CASGYRSNQPQHF. CDR3 sequence (DNA): TGTGCTAGTGGGTACAGGAGCAATCAGCCCCAGCATTTT. The chain has TRBV12-5 and TRBJ1-5; D possibly corresponds to TRBD1 (5 bases). The length of the CDR3 is 13 residues. Germline assignment: CDR1 LGHNT and CDR2 FRNRAP. V dropped 6 bases and J dropped 1 base, with 7 bases sitting between them.

The CDR3 coding sequence is TGTGCCAGCAGCTTGGAACAGATTACATTCTATAATTCACCCCTCCACTTT. Protein product: CASSLEQITFYNSPLHF. The rearrangement uses TRBV7-8 and TRBJ1-6; D remains unclear. The CDR3 loop spans 17 amino acids. Germline V lookup: CDR1 SGHVS, CDR2 FQNEAQ. The V and J ends lost 3 bases and 3 bases respectively, with 15 bases between them.

The V and J genes are TRBV7-3 and TRBJ1-1, with a weak D call TRBD1 (5 bases). This CDR3 has 16 amino acids. Per germline, CDR1 SGHTA and CDR2 FQGTGA. V lost 4 bases and J 1 base, leaving 16 bases between the germline ends. For the CDR3, the DNA is TGTGCCAGCAGCTCCCCCTGGAGACAGTGGAACACTGAAGCTTTCTTT. This translates into CASSSPWRQWNTEAFF.

The V gene is TRBV11-2, the J gene TRBJ1-1; D is possibly TRBD1 (5 bases). V lost 0 bases to trimming and J lost 0 bases, with 5 bases between them. This CDR3 region has 14 residues. CDR1 is SGHAT, CDR2 FQNNGV, per germline. In DNA form, the CDR3 reads TGTGCCAGCAGCTTAGAGGGGCTGAACACTGAAGCTTTCTTT. Amino acid sequence: CASSLEGLNTEAFF.

The chain employs TRBV5-1 and TRBJ1-2; D remains ambiguous. Germline assignment: CDR1 SGHRS and CDR2 YFSETQ. This CDR3 comprises 13 residues. The V and J ends lost 1 base and 0 bases respectively, with 4 bases between them. The chain's CDR3 is CASSLSANYGYTF. The CDR3 DNA follows: TGCGCCAGCAGCTTGTCAGCTAACTATGGCTACACCTTC.

This clone occurred once. The chain uses TRBV6-5 and TRBJ2-7, with 8 bases identical to TRBD1. With 0 bases clipped from V and 1 base from J, the junction kept 2 bases outside the gene matches. Germline CDR1 MNHEY, CDR2 SVGAGI. This CDR3 is 15 amino acids long. The CDR3 is CASSYSGQGSYEQYF. The CDR3 DNA reads as TGTGCCAGCAGTTACTCAGGACAGGGATCCTACGAGCAGTACTTC.

This chain links TRBV19 with TRBJ1-3; D is undetermined. The CDR3 is 13 residues long. V lost 6 bases and J lost 0, with 6 bases in between. Germline V gene sequence: CDR1 LNHDA, CDR2 SQIVND (reference sequence). CDR3 sequence reads: CASSRVSGNTIYF. In DNA form, the CDR3 reads TGTGCCAGTAGCCGGGTCTCTGGAAACACCATATATTTT.

V gene TRBV5-6 combines with J gene TRBJ2-5, with D possibly matching TRBD2 (5 bases). Germline lookup yields CDR1 SGHDT and CDR2 YYEEEE. Trimming removed 0 bases at V and 13 bases at J, with 16 bases between. The CDR3 consists of 13 residues. CDR3 DNA: TGTGCCAGCAGCTTGGCCTCATCCGGGATCGGGTACTTC. Its translation: CASSLASSGIGYF.

The chain carries TRBV14 and TRBJ1-1; D is uncertain. V gave up 0 bases and J gave up 7 bases, with 12 bases separating them. In germline, CDR1 is SGHDN, CDR2 FVKESK. This CDR3 is built from 14 residues. CDR3 protein: CASSQDSWSVEAFF. DNA of the CDR3: TGTGCCAGCAGCCAAGATTCTTGGTCCGTTGAAGCTTTCTTT.

V usage is TRBV6-5 and J usage is TRBJ2-1; D perhaps matches TRBD2 (7 bases). The germline V and J ends were trimmed by 5 bases and 5 bases, with 16 bases remaining between them. Germline V gene data show CDR1 as MNHEY and CDR2 as SVGAGI. The CDR3 contains 15 residues. CDR3 residues: CASSPNRGANNEQFF. The CDR3 nucleotides read TGTGCCAGCAGTCCAAACCGGGGGGCCAACAATGAGCAGTTCTTC.